This note documents a single TCR beta chain sequence. What it binds is unknown. This sample is part of a study of blood T cells in healthy people across ages. Regarding the study as a whole: The study found TCR beta diversity correlated strongly with naive T cell percentage. Older age went with lower TCR beta diversity per million T cells, in a roughly linear way.

The CDR3 has 15 residues. Trimming cost V 5 bases and J 1 base, with 15 bases left between them. Germline V gene lookup returns CDR1 SEHNR and CDR2 FQNEAQ (reference sequence). The second PCR ran roughly 7 to 12 cycles with a sample-barcoded 5' primer and J-beta primers. From the 5' RACE reads, TCRdb called clonotypes with MiXCR, one entry per CDR3 protein. Of roughly 800,000 distinct CDR3 sequences in the sample, 58% were seen once. The individuals who served as donors were healthy Caucasians living in Russia, aged roughly 6 to 90. Material: blood. V usage is TRBV7-9 and J usage is TRBJ2-7; perhaps TRBD1 as D (5 bases). The sequence was collected from a man aged 25-45 years in good health. The CDR3 nucleotides are TGTGCCAGCAGCCCGGAAGGGTCAGGGTCCTACGAGCAGTACTTC. Residues: CASSPEGSGSYEQYF.